This is a list of T cell receptor beta chains from one sample in a study of regulatory T cells in long-lasting Graves disease. TCRdb analysed the multiplex PCR reads with MiXCR anew, one entry per CDR3 protein. The data show a few hundred thousand distinct CDR3 sequences, about a quarter seen once. Sequenced here: peripheral blood mononuclear cells (PBMCs), sampled when the disease was refractory, from a patient treated with antithyroid drugs. The receptors stem from a female donor with Graves disease. Each CDR3 is given with its conserved first and last residue. D genes are given only for firm matches. Only part of the rows carry a size: once, few, many, or a class if the clone is expanded.

j_gene | abundance | d_gene | v_gene | CDR3nt | CDR3aa
TRBJ1-2 | NA | TRBD1 | TRBV7-9 | TGTGCCAGCAGCTTGGTGGACAGGGATTATGGCTACACCTTC | CASSLVDRDYGYTF
TRBJ1-1 | NA | NA | TRBV7-9 | TGTGCCAGCAGCCCCAGGGTCACAGGGCTCACTGAAGCTTTCTTT | CASSPRVTGLTEAFF
TRBJ2-1 | NA | TRBD2 | TRBV29-1 | TGCAGCGCGAGGGCGGGAGGCCATGAGCAGTTCTTC | CSARAGGHEQFF
TRBJ2-7 | many | NA | TRBV20-1 | TGCAGTGCTAGGGAGGGCCCGCCGTACGAGCAGTACTTC | CSAREGPPYEQYF
TRBJ2-5 | many | TRBD1 | TRBV28 | TGTGCCAGCACGGGACAGGCAGCAGAGACCCAGTACTTC | CASTGQAAETQYF
TRBJ2-5 | few | NA | TRBV3-1 | TGTGCCAGCAGCCCCTCGGCAGTCGAGACCCAGTACTTC | CASSPSAVETQYF
TRBJ2-2 | NA | NA | TRBV9 | TGTGCCAGCAGCTCAAAGACAGAATTCACCGGGGAGCTGTTTTTT | CASSSKTEFTGELFF
TRBJ1-2 | many | NA | TRBV27 | TGTGCCAGCAGTTTATCCACAGTGGGGGGTAACTATGGCTACACCTTC | CASSLSTVGGNYGYTF
TRBJ2-7 | NA | TRBD1 | TRBV28 | TGTGCCAGCGAGACAGGGCCTACCTACGAGCAGTACTTC | CASETGPTYEQYF
TRBJ2-2 | NA | TRBD2 | TRBV7-2 | TGTGCCAGCAGCCCGGGACTAGCGGGAGTCGGAACCGGGGAGCTGTTTTTT | CASSPGLAGVGTGELFF